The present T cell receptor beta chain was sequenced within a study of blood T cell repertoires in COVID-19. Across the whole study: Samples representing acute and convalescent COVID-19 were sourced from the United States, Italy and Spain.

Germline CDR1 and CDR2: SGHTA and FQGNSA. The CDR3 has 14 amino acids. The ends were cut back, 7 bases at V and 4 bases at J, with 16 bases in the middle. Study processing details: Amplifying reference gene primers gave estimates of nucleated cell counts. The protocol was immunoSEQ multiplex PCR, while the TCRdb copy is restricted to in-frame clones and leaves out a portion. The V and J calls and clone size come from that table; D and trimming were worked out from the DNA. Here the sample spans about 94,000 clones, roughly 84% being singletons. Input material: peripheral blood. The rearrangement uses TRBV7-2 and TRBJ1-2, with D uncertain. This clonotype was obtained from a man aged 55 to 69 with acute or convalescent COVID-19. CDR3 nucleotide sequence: TGTGCCAGCACCGTGAGAGGGCACCCCTATGGCTACACCTTC. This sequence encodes CASTVRGHPYGYTF.